This TCR beta chain derives from a study of radiation and T cells in renal cell carcinoma. A remark on this clone: Its antigen is not known.

Sequenced by immunoSEQ multiplex PCR; TCRdb stores in-frame clones only, minus some. The table has some 130,000 clones, more than 75% seen once. Regarding the study as a whole: Without pretreatment biopsies, baseline tumor clonotype presence was undetermined. In blood, top tumor clones expanded by 2 weeks, shrinking by 4.

Time point meaning: blood 2 weeks post-SBRT. Stated treatment: 15 Gy SBRT to primary tumor, nephrectomy 4 weeks later. The tumor was a clear cell renal cell carcinoma. With V trimmed by 4 bases and J by 1 base, 7 bases remained unmatched. This CDR3 comprises 15 residues. Germline CDR1 SGHRS, CDR2 YFSETQ. The rearrangement uses TRBV5-1 and TRBJ2-5; 7 nucleotides align to TRBD2. Sequenced here: blood, sampled from a patient whose treatment included radiotherapy and nephrectomy. This clonotype originated in a woman in her seventies with renal cell carcinoma. As DNA, the CDR3 is TGCGCCAGCAGCATTACTAGCGCTTCCCAAGAGACCCAGTACTTC. Amino acids: CASSITSASQETQYF.